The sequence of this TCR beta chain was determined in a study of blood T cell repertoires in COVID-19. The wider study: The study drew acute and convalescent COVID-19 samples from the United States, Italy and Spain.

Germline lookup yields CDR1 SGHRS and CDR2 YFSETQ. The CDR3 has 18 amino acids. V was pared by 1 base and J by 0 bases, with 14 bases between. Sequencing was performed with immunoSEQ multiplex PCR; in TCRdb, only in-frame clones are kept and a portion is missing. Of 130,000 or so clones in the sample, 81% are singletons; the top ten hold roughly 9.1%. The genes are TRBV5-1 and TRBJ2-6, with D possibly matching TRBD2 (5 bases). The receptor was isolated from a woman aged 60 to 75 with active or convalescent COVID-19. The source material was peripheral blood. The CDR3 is CASSLWSTGTSGANVLTF. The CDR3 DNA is TGCGCCAGCAGCTTGTGGTCTACGGGAACCTCTGGGGCCAACGTCCTGACTTTC.